A single sample gave rise to the 28 T cell receptor beta chains below, sequenced in a study of spatial heterogeneity in lung cancer (dated by TCRdb to between 2018 and 2021). Explained via the paper, the time point label denotes: sample taken at primary tumor resection. For TCR sequencing, whole RNA was extracted from tumor and nontumor lung tissue, or from cryopreserved PBMC samples, and no cell sorting was done. Receptor amplification or capture employed 5' RACE. Sequenced using a NextSeq 500. The raw public reads went through TCRdb reprocessing: fastp at Q25, MiXCR clone calling, in-frame beta chains kept. One record per CDR3 amino acid sequence lists the most common genes and DNA. The sample yields about 92,000 distinct CDR3 sequences; about 12% were counted once. Under 50% of the sample rests with the top ten. The sample consisted of PBMCs, taken at surgery. All receptors derive from a male donor with early-stage non-small cell lung cancer.

This clonotype occurred a few times. V and J are TRBV7-9 and TRBJ1-3; D gene ambiguous. CDR3 size: 15 residues. V gave up 5 bases and J gave up 0 bases, with 11 bases separating them. The germline V gene encodes CDR1 SEHNR and CDR2 FQNEAQ (reference sequence). CDR3 in amino acids: CASSPDIGSGNTIYF. The CDR3 DNA reads TGTGCCAGCAGCCCTGACATAGGCTCTGGAAACACCATATATTTT.

The rearrangement uses TRBV6-5 and TRBJ2-1; D remains unclear. The V end lost 5 bases, the J end lost 4 bases, and 12 bases lay between the germline ends. This CDR3 comprises 14 residues. Germline V gene sequence: CDR1 MNHEY, CDR2 SVGAGI. The CDR3 is CASSRQQEYNEQFF. CDR3 DNA: TGTGCCAGCAGTCGTCAACAAGAATACAATGAGCAGTTCTTC.

This chain uses TRBV28 with TRBJ2-7; 7 nucleotides agree with TRBD1. The CDR3 extends over 15 amino acids. The trim removed 2 bases at V and 3 bases at J, leaving 7 bases unmatched. The V gene's germline CDR1 is MDHEN and CDR2 SYDVKM. The CDR3 DNA reads as TGTGCCAGCAGTTTAGGGCAGGGGGAACTCTACGAGCAGTACTTC. It is translated as CASSLGQGELYEQYF.

This clonotype has a count of ten or more. This chain links TRBV20-1 with TRBJ1-1; D not certain. The CDR3 runs to 14 residues. The V end was cut by 1 base, the J end by 6 bases, with 15 bases between. Germline V CDR1 and CDR2: DFQATT, SNEGSKA (reference sequence). The CDR3 reads CSARGQLAGPEAFF. The CDR3 bases are TGCAGTGCTAGAGGGCAATTGGCGGGCCCTGAAGCTTTCTTT.

Many counts were recorded for this clonotype. The genes are TRBV5-1 and TRBJ2-7, with TRBD2 matching 7 bases. Germline-derived CDR1 and CDR2 are SGHRS and YFSETQ. CDR3 length: 16 amino acids. Trimming at V came to 4 bases and at J to 4 bases, leaving 14 bases not matched to a gene. CDR3 nucleotide sequence: TGCGCCAGCAGCCCGGCCTGGGCGGGAGACATATACGAGCAGTACTTC. Its protein product is CASSPAWAGDIYEQYF.

This clonotype was observed at least ten times. The chain joins TRBV14 to TRBJ2-5, with unresolved D. In germline, CDR1 is SGHDN, CDR2 FVKESK. The CDR3 runs 15 residues. The germline V and J ends were trimmed by 1 base and 5 bases, with 14 bases remaining between them. CDR3 coding DNA: TGTGCCAGCAGCCAAGGGAAGTTCGAGATGGAGACCCAGTACTTC. It codes for CASSQGKFEMETQYF.

This clonotype was counted only a few times. The chain carries TRBV28 and TRBJ2-6; TRBD1 might be the D (5 bases). The CDR3 length is 15 residues. With 6 bases removed from V and 0 bases from J, the gap between germline ends came to 9 bases. CDR1 is MDHEN, CDR2 SYDVKM, per germline. The CDR3 region has the DNA TGTGCCAGCAGCGACAGCCTCTCTGGGGCCAACGTCCTGACTTTC. It translates to CASSDSLSGANVLTF.

The chain joins TRBV4-3 to TRBJ2-1, with 9 bases lining up with TRBD1. The CDR3 is made up of 13 amino acids. Germline V gives CDR1 LGHNA, CDR2 YSLEER. V lost 8 bases and J lost 9; bases outside the gene matches: 8. DNA for the CDR3: TGCGCCAGCGCGGGACAGGGCTTCGGTGAGCAGTTCTTC. Protein product: CASAGQGFGEQFF.

This chain uses TRBV24-1 with TRBJ2-3, with D tentatively TRBD1 or TRBD2 (5 bases each). The germline V gene has CDR1 KGHDR and CDR2 SFDVKD. The V end lost 1 base, the J end lost 3 bases, and 10 bases lay between the germline ends. This CDR3 spans 15 amino acids. The CDR3 loop reads CATSDFAGRTDTQYF. The CDR3 bases are TGTGCCACCAGTGATTTTGCAGGGAGAACAGATACGCAGTATTTT.

This clonotype was detected ten times or more. The rearrangement links TRBV28 to TRBJ2-5, with a possible D match to TRBD2 (7 bases). The germline gives CDR1 MDHEN, CDR2 SYDVKM. This CDR3 contains 14 residues. Trimming took off 2 bases at V and 4 bases at J, with 11 bases between the two ends. CDR3 region: CASSLRGASETQYF. The CDR3 bases are TGTGCCAGCAGTTTACGGGGGGCATCAGAGACCCAGTACTTC.

There are a few counts of this clonotype. V gene TRBV3-1 combines with J gene TRBJ2-4; TRBD2 aligns across 9 bases. The trim removed 0 bases at V and 0 bases at J, leaving 12 bases unmatched. The CDR3 loop spans 20 amino acids. Germline loops: CDR1 LGHDT, CDR2 YNNKEL (reference sequence). The CDR3, as DNA: TGTGCCAGCAGCCAAGAAAGGGGACTAGCAAGCGGGGGAGCCAAAAACATTCAGTACTTC. This sequence encodes CASSQERGLASGGAKNIQYF. Filled out from reference TRBV3-1 and TRBJ2-4, the complete variable domain reads DTAVSQTPKYLVTQMGNDKSIKCEQNLGHDTMYWYKQDSKKFLKIMFSYNNKELIINETVPNRFSPKSPDKAHLNLHINSLELGDSAVYFCASSQERGLASGGAKNIQYFGAGTRLSVL.

This clonotype was detected ten times or more. The chain carries TRBV29-1 and TRBJ1-2; TRBD1 matches at 7 bases. This CDR3 has 14 residues. V trimming: 0 bases; J trimming: 7 bases; junction bases outside the gene matches: 8. Germline V gives CDR1 SQVTM, CDR2 ANQGSEA. CDR3 region: CSVEESTGSRGYTF. CDR3 nucleotide sequence: TGCAGCGTTGAAGAGTCGACAGGGAGCCGTGGCTACACCTTC.

V gene TRBV6-5 combines with J gene TRBJ2-5; a weak D match, TRBD2 (6 bases). This CDR3 region has 16 residues. Looked up from germline, CDR1 is MNHEY and CDR2 is SVGAGI. V was clipped by 0 bases and J by 5 bases, with 16 bases between them. CDR3 loop: CASSYSDLAMGETQYF. The CDR3 DNA reads TGTGCCAGCAGTTACTCGGACCTAGCGATGGGGGAGACCCAGTACTTC.

This clonotype was seen a few times. This chain joins TRBV30 and TRBJ2-3; 9 bases align to TRBD1. There are 13 residues in the CDR3. Germline-derived CDR1 and CDR2 are GTSNPN and SVGIG (reference sequence). V gave up 7 bases and J gave up 4 bases; unmatched junction bases: 6. The DNA for the CDR3 is TGTGCCTTGGGACAGGGTGGGCCAGATACGCAGTATTTT. The encoded protein is CALGQGGPDTQYF.

The chain combines TRBV5-1 with TRBJ1-1; perhaps TRBD1 as D (5 bases). V dropped 2 bases and J dropped 1 base, with 9 bases sitting between them. This CDR3 is built from 14 residues. CDR1 and CDR2 from the germline V gene are SGHRS and YFSETQ. CDR3 coding DNA: TGCGCCAGCAGCTTACAGGTGCCGAACACTGAAGCTTTCTTT. As protein: CASSLQVPNTEAFF.

The rearrangement uses TRBV7-2 and TRBJ2-3, with D possibly matching TRBD1 (7 bases). Per the germline V gene, CDR1 is SGHTA and CDR2 is FQGNSA. This CDR3 spans 16 amino acids. Trimming shortened V by 5 bases and J by 0 bases, and 15 bases separated the two germline ends. The CDR3 sequence: CASSPTGEASTDTQYF. In DNA form, the CDR3 reads TGTGCCAGCAGCCCTACAGGGGAGGCTAGCACAGATACGCAGTATTTT.

This clonotype appeared a few times. V is TRBV2 and J is TRBJ1-2; possible D gene TRBD1, 6 bases. The CDR3 is 14 amino acids. Trimming took 6 bases from V and 0 from J, leaving 11 bases between them. The germline CDR1 and CDR2 sequences are SNHLY and FYNNEI. The CDR3 coding sequence is TGTGCCAGCAGGGAACAGGGTTCTAACTATGGCTACACCTTC. Translation gives CASREQGSNYGYTF.

This clonotype was detected a few times. The genes are TRBV30 and TRBJ1-2; D remains unclear. Germline values: CDR1 GTSNPN, CDR2 SVGIG (reference sequence). Trimming cost V 5 bases and J 8 bases, with 12 bases left between them. The CDR3 has 11 amino acids. The CDR3 is CAWGNAGGYTF. DNA for the CDR3: TGTGCCTGGGGGAATGCCGGGGGCTACACCTTC.

The genes are TRBV7-9 and TRBJ2-1, with TRBD2 identical over 10 bases. V lost 5 bases to trimming and J lost 7 bases; unmatched junction nucleotides: 5. The CDR3 sequence is 14 residues long. Germline CDR1 is SEHNR and CDR2 is FQNEAQ (reference sequence). CDR3 region: CASSPLAGVNEQFF. DNA for the CDR3: TGTGCCAGCAGCCCTCTAGCGGGAGTGAATGAGCAGTTCTTC.

This chain uses TRBV28 with TRBJ2-7, with no clear D. The germline CDR1 and CDR2 sequences are MDHEN and SYDVKM. The CDR3 covers 14 residues. The ends were cut back, 1 base at V and 2 bases at J, with 9 bases in the middle. This CDR3 reads CASSLSPLTYEQYF. In DNA form, the CDR3 reads TGTGCCAGCAGTTTATCCCCCTTGACCTACGAGCAGTACTTC.

The chain uses TRBV12-3 or TRBV12-4 and TRBJ1-1; no reliable D call. V was trimmed by 6 bases and J by 5 bases, leaving 16 bases between them. The CDR3 consists of 14 residues. The CDR3 region is CASRLDRLRTEAFF. Written as DNA, the CDR3 is TGTGCCAGCAGACTAGACCGACTTCGGACTGAAGCTTTCTTT.

The chain is built from TRBV7-2 and TRBJ2-1; D possibly corresponds to TRBD2 (6 bases). The CDR3 consists of 16 residues. V gave up 3 bases and J gave up 4 bases, with 16 bases separating them. Germline V CDR1 and CDR2: SGHTA, FQGNSA. CDR3 sequence: CASSLSSVPTYNEQFF. DNA for the CDR3: TGTGCCAGCAGCTTGTCTAGCGTACCTACTTACAATGAGCAGTTCTTC.

The chain has TRBV6-2 or TRBV6-3 and TRBJ1-5; 8 bases line up with TRBD1. Germline CDR1 and CDR2: MNHEY and SVGEGT. The CDR3 runs 16 residues. Trimming cost V 5 bases and J 4 bases; bases outside gene matches: 10. CDR3 amino acids: CASSPHITGGNQPQHF. In DNA, the CDR3 is TGTGCCAGCAGTCCTCACATCACAGGGGGTAATCAGCCCCAGCATTTT.

This clonotype was detected only a few times. The genes are TRBV7-8 and TRBJ2-7; D unclear. The CDR3 consists of 14 residues. Looked up from germline, CDR1 is SGHVS and CDR2 is FQNEAQ. Trimming removed 3 bases at V and 0 bases at J, with 9 bases between. The CDR3 is CASSFRRVSYEQYF. The CDR3 bases are TGTGCCAGCAGCTTCCGACGGGTCTCCTACGAGCAGTACTTC. Together with reference TRBV7-8 and TRBJ2-7, the CDR3 gives the full variable domain: GAGVSQSPRYKVAKRGQDVALRCDPISGHVSLFWYQQALGQGPEFLTYFQNEAQLDKSGLPSDRFFAERPEGSVSTLKIQRTQQEDSAVYLCASSFRRVSYEQYFGPGTRLTVT.

This clonotype was observed at least ten times. The gene calls are TRBV12-3 or TRBV12-4 and TRBJ2-3, with D hard to call. The germline V and J ends were trimmed by 6 bases and 2 bases, with 3 bases remaining between them. The CDR3 is 11 amino acids. The CDR3 spells CASSHTDTQYF. For the CDR3, the DNA is TGTGCCAGCAGCCACACAGATACGCAGTATTTT.

This clonotype was counted at least ten times. The V and J genes are TRBV5-1 and TRBJ2-6; TRBD1 aligns across 9 bases. Trimming took 0 bases from V and 0 from J; bases not matched to a gene: 7. CDR3 length equals 19 residues. In germline, CDR1 is SGHRS, CDR2 YFSETQ. The CDR3 DNA reads as TGCGCCAGCAGCTTGGCCGGCGGACAGGGGAACTCTGGGGCCAACGTCCTGACTTTC. Translation: CASSLAGGQGNSGANVLTF. The variable domain in full, with the rest retrieved from reference TRBV5-1 and TRBJ2-6, is KAGVTQTPRYLIKTRGQQVTLSCSPISGHRSVSWYQQTPGQGLQFLFEYFSETQRNKGNFPGRFSGRQFSNSRSEMNVSTLELGDSALYLCASSLAGGQGNSGANVLTFGAGSRLTVL.

This clonotype appeared a few times. This chain connects TRBV3-1 to TRBJ2-3, with D possibly being TRBD2 (6 bases). The CDR3 loop spans 15 amino acids. Germline CDR1 is LGHDT and CDR2 is YNNKEL (reference sequence). V gave up 1 base and J gave up 1 base, with 9 bases separating them. In DNA form, the CDR3 reads TGTGCCAGCAGCCAAGGGGACTTTCGCACAGATACGCAGTATTTT. Translation gives CASSQGDFRTDTQYF.

V usage is TRBV9 and J usage is TRBJ2-1, with 7 bases identical to TRBD1. Losses at the gene ends were 3 bases for V and 2 bases for J; bases not matched to a gene: 14. CDR1 is SGDLS and CDR2 is YYNGEE in the germline V gene. The CDR3 has 18 amino acids. CDR3 amino acids: CASSAYRQGPPTYNEQFF. CDR3 coding DNA: TGTGCCAGCAGCGCATACCGACAGGGTCCCCCGACCTACAATGAGCAGTTCTTC.